Listed below are T cell receptor beta chains from one sample, sequenced in a study of CD8 T cells in Susac syndrome. One entry per CDR3 protein results from TCRdb running MiXCR on the immunoSEQ multiplex PCR reads. The table lists more than 100,000 distinct CDR3 sequences, roughly 94% of them singletons, with about 0.28% in the top ten. Material: CD8+ T cells from PBMCs. The receptors derive from a human donor with Susac syndrome. Both conserved end residues are part of each CDR3. D genes are given only for firm matches. Size tells how often a clone was seen (once, few, many) or the class of an expanded clone, and some rows leave it out.

J gene,clone size,D gene,V gene,CDR3 protein,CDR3 DNA
TRBJ1-2,-,-,TRBV4-3,CASSQDPLGGFYGYTF,TGCGCCAGCAGCCAAGATCCATTGGGGGGGTTCTATGGCTACACCTTC
TRBJ2-7,-,-,TRBV20-1,CSARGDGLPYEQYF,TGCAGTGCCCGAGGGGACGGCCTACCCTACGAGCAGTACTTC
TRBJ1-5,-,-,TRBV24-1,CATILLVEPQHF,TGTGCCACCATCCTCCTTGTCGAGCCCCAGCATTTT
TRBJ2-7,-,TRBD2,TRBV7-6,CASSLSTSAEQYF,TGTGCCAGCAGCCTCTCGACTAGCGCCGAGCAGTACTTC
TRBJ2-1,once,-,TRBV7-8,CASSFVREEGYNEQFF,TGTGCCAGCAGCTTCGTTAGGGAAGAGGGATACAATGAGCAGTTCTTC
TRBJ1-3,-,-,TRBV30,CAWSLGQSGNTIYF,TGTGCCTGGAGTCTCGGACAGTCTGGAAACACCATATATTTT
TRBJ2-7,few,-,TRBV29-1,CSTKGSSYEQYF,TGCAGCACCAAGGGGAGCTCCTACGAGCAGTACTTC
TRBJ2-1,-,TRBD2,TRBV20-1,CSARATGGSYNEQFF,TGCAGTGCTAGAGCGACGGGGGGCTCCTACAATGAGCAGTTCTTC
TRBJ2-3,-,-,TRBV30,CAWKLGDTQYF,TGTGCCTGGAAATTAGGAGATACGCAGTATTTT
TRBJ1-2,-,-,TRBV20-1,CSASVQETNYGYTF,TGCAGTGCTAGTGTACAGGAAACTAACTATGGCTACACCTTC
TRBJ1-2,-,-,TRBV4-1,CASSQDRGHNGYTF,TGCGCCAGCAGCCAAGACCGGGGACACAACGGCTACACCTTC
TRBJ1-6,-,-,TRBV4-1,CASSRHEGGPKNSPLHF,TGCGCCAGCAGCCGCCACGAGGGGGGTCCGAAAAATTCACCCCTCCACTTT
TRBJ2-7,few,-,TRBV27,CASSLRTGYEQYF,TGTGCCAGCAGTTTGAGGACGGGGTACGAGCAGTACTTC
TRBJ2-5,-,-,TRBV29-1,CSALGDTHQETQYF,TGCAGCGCCCTGGGGGACACGCACCAAGAGACCCAGTACTTC
TRBJ2-3,-,-,TRBV25-1,CASSDSGGLYTDTQYF,TGTGCCAGCAGTGACAGCGGTGGGTTATACACAGATACGCAGTATTTT
TRBJ2-1,once,TRBD1,TRBV20-1,CSASLPTGNEQFF,TGCAGTGCTAGCCTTCCGACAGGGAATGAGCAGTTCTTC
TRBJ1-5,-,-,TRBV29-1,CSVADGSNQPQHF,TGCAGCGTCGCAGATGGAAGCAATCAGCCCCAGCATTTT
TRBJ1-1,-,-,TRBV27,CASSYGVGTEAFF,TGTGCCAGCAGTTACGGAGTGGGCACTGAAGCTTTCTTT
TRBJ2-1,-,TRBD1,TRBV24-1,CATSDSGTGVYNEQFF,TGTGCCACCAGTGATTCGGGGACAGGTGTCTACAATGAGCAGTTCTTC
TRBJ2-7,-,-,TRBV19,CASSTLAGPRDEQYF,TGTGCCAGTAGTACCTTGGCGGGACCTCGCGACGAGCAGTACTTC
TRBJ2-1,-,-,TRBV12-3/TRBV12-4,CASTSSVDNEQFF,TGTGCCAGCACCTCGTCCGTGGACAATGAGCAGTTCTTC
TRBJ1-5,-,-,TRBV7-2,CASSLSAFGGRGNQPQHF,TGTGCCAGCAGCTTATCCGCCTTTGGGGGTCGGGGCAATCAGCCCCAGCATTTT
TRBJ2-7,-,-,TRBV2,CASSRDLSYLLDEGGEQYF,TGTGCCAGCAGTAGAGATTTATCTTATCTTCTGGATGAAGGGGGCGAGCAGTACTTC
TRBJ2-2,-,TRBD1,TRBV6-5,CASSRQGVTGELFF,TGTGCCAGCAGCCGACAGGGTGTCACCGGGGAGCTGTTTTTT
TRBJ2-5,-,-,TRBV12-3/TRBV12-4,CASSLWGTEETQYF,TGTGCCAGCAGTTTATGGGGCACGGAAGAGACCCAGTACTTC
TRBJ2-1,-,-,TRBV7-2,CASSLGVGSSYNEQFF,TGTGCCAGCAGCTTGGGAGTTGGAAGCTCCTACAATGAGCAGTTCTTC
TRBJ1-4,-,-,TRBV13,CASSEYGAGNEKLFF,TGTGCCAGCAGCGAGTACGGGGCAGGTAATGAAAAACTGTTTTTT
TRBJ2-3,-,-,TRBV7-2,CASSPRGSGYTDTQYF,TGTGCCAGCAGCCCACGGGGTAGCGGATACACAGATACGCAGTATTTT
TRBJ1-2,-,TRBD1,TRBV29-1,CSVYRGNYGYTF,TGCAGCGTCTACAGGGGAAACTATGGCTACACCTTC